This TCR beta chain was sequenced for a study of beta chain features in type 1 diabetes. Study overall: The patients were much like the healthy donors in age, gender and cell yields.

Study-wide results and limits: Within each of all four CD4+ subsets, Type 1 diabetes patients had TCRB CDR3s that were moderately but significantly shorter. Amplification by PCR could prefer shorter templates, with the same effect in patients and controls.

The entirety of the isolated RNA underwent reverse transcription, so expressed TCRB transcripts were sequenced. Assay: immunoSEQ multiplex PCR; the TCRdb copy retains only in-frame clones and omits some. The sample consists of some 270,000 clones, around 9.9% of them appearing once. This clone was seen a handful of times. Its matching antigen is unknown. In total, each donor contributed a single heparinised blood draw that averaged roughly 110 mL. The germline V and J ends were trimmed by 4 bases and 4 bases, with 13 bases remaining between them. CDR1 and CDR2 (germline): GTSNPN, SVGIG (reference sequence). The length of the CDR3 is 13 residues.

Sequenced material: naive CD4+ T cells from blood. The V gene is TRBV30, the J gene TRBJ2-5; possibly TRBD2 for D (7 bases). This sequence was found in a man between 25 and 39 years old with type 1 diabetes. The CDR3 DNA sequence: TGTGCCTGGACCCTGGGGGGGCGAGAGACCCAGTACTTC. As protein: CAWTLGGRETQYF.